The rows below give T cell receptor beta chains drawn from one sample of a study of T cells in Graves' hyperthyroidism and ophthalmopathy. TCRdb redid the calling of the multiplex PCR reads with MiXCR, one entry per CDR3 protein. The table includes a few hundred thousand distinct CDR3 sequences, about 20% detected once. The sequenced sample was blood. These receptors were taken from a man aged 30 to 45 with Graves' ophthalmopathy. The CDR3 runs from the conserved cysteine through the conserved F or W. D genes are given only for firm matches. Size is omitted from some rows. Given values are once, few, many or a class for expanded clones.

TRBD1	TRBJ1-2	many	TRBV20-1	CSASTLGQGKGYGYTF	TGCAGTGCCTCTACGCTTGGACAGGGGAAGGGCTATGGCTACACCTTC
TRBD2	TRBJ2-5	few	TRBV11-3	CASSLSLTSGGNETQYF	TGTGCCAGCAGCTTATCCCTTACTAGCGGGGGGAACGAGACCCAGTACTTC
.	TRBJ2-7	many	TRBV11-2	CASSLGKTLYEQYF	TGTGCCAGCAGCTTAGGGAAGACTCTTTACGAGCAGTACTTC
TRBD1	TRBJ1-2	few	TRBV6-1	CASSDQGDGYGYTF	TGTGCCAGCAGTGATCAGGGGGACGGCTATGGCTACACCTTC
.	TRBJ1-5	few	TRBV27	CASSLSGGSNQPQHF	TGTGCCAGCAGTTTATCGGGGGGCAGCAATCAGCCCCAGCATTTT
.	TRBJ2-2	.	TRBV5-5	CASSLFGLPAGADTGELFF	TGTGCCAGCAGCTTGTTCGGACTCCCGGCAGGGGCCGACACCGGGGAGCTGTTTTTT
.	TRBJ2-7	few	TRBV24-1	CATSAGRAYEQYF	TGTGCCACCAGTGCGGGCAGGGCCTACGAGCAGTACTTC
.	TRBJ2-1	.	TRBV20-1	CSAGPRYNEQFF	TGCAGTGCCGGCCCTCGATACAATGAGCAGTTCTTC
.	TRBJ2-7	many	TRBV2	CASSKDTGYEQYF	TGTGCCAGCAGTAAGGACACCGGCTACGAGCAGTACTTC
.	TRBJ2-5	.	TRBV5-6	CASSLGGHLEETQYF	TGTGCCAGCAGCTTGGGGGGGCACTTGGAAGAGACCCAGTACTTC
TRBD2	TRBJ2-7	many	TRBV2	CASRAGGTYEQYF	TGTGCCAGCAGGGCGGGAGGGACCTACGAGCAGTACTTC
.	TRBJ2-6	.	TRBV20-1	CSAVPGSGANVLTF	TGCAGTGCTGTCCCTGGATCTGGGGCCAACGTCCTGACTTTC
.	TRBJ2-5	.	TRBV14	CASSLGEMTSQYF	TGTGCCAGCAGCCTGGGTGAGATGACGTCCCAGTACTTC
TRBD2	TRBJ2-1	many	TRBV2	CASSAAGGIHEQFF	TGTGCCAGCAGTGCGGCGGGAGGGATCCATGAGCAGTTCTTC
.	TRBJ2-1	.	TRBV6-2/TRBV6-3	CASSLTQYNEQFF	TGTGCCAGCAGTTTAACCCAGTACAATGAGCAGTTCTTC
.	TRBJ1-1	few	TRBV10-2	CASSESRRTEAFF	TGCGCCAGCAGTGAGTCCCGGAGGACTGAAGCTTTCTTT
.	TRBJ1-1	many	TRBV7-8	CASGSIGGENTEAFF	TGTGCCAGCGGGTCAATTGGAGGGGAGAACACTGAAGCTTTCTTT
.	TRBJ2-7	many	TRBV29-1	CSAEGQGGYEQYF	TGCAGCGCGGAAGGGCAGGGGGGTTACGAGCAGTACTTC
.	TRBJ2-7	many	TRBV27	CASRVSGRFSNEQYF	TGTGCCAGCAGGGTCTCGGGGAGATTCTCCAACGAGCAGTACTTC
.	TRBJ1-5	many	TRBV28	CASSLWSPRDQPQHF	TGTGCCAGCAGTTTATGGTCCCCACGAGATCAGCCCCAGCATTTT
TRBD2	TRBJ2-3	many	TRBV7-8	CASSPHELAGSSTDTQYF	TGTGCCAGCAGCCCCCACGAACTAGCGGGAAGTAGCACAGATACGCAGTATTTT
.	TRBJ1-6	few	TRBV12-3/TRBV12-4	CASSLRRQSSPLHF	TGTGCCAGCAGTTTACGTCGACAGTCCTCACCCCTCCACTTT
TRBD2	TRBJ2-7	many	TRBV12-3/TRBV12-4	CASSSTGTSLYEQYF	TGTGCCAGCAGTTCTACCGGGACTAGCTTGTACGAGCAGTACTTC
.	TRBJ2-1	few	TRBV20-1	CSAIPATGVGYNEQFF	TGCAGTGCTATCCCCGCTACGGGAGTGGGGTACAATGAGCAGTTCTTC
.	TRBJ1-2	few	TRBV29-1	CSVERVGNYGYTF	TGCAGCGTTGAGAGGGTAGGGAACTATGGCTACACCTTC
.	TRBJ2-2	few	TRBV7-8	CASSPWLGRSSGELFF	TGTGCCAGCAGCCCATGGCTCGGTCGGAGTTCCGGGGAGCTGTTTTTT
TRBD2	TRBJ2-3	many	TRBV10-2	CASSEGPSGRVSDTQYF	TGCGCCAGCAGTGAGGGTCCCAGCGGGAGAGTCTCAGATACGCAGTATTTT
.	TRBJ1-6	.	TRBV28	CASSSNSPLHF	TGTGCCAGCAGTTCGAATTCACCCCTCCACTTT
.	TRBJ1-1	.	TRBV29-1	CSAWGGRATEAFF	TGCAGCGCCTGGGGGGGGCGGGCCACTGAAGCTTTCTTT
.	TRBJ1-5	few	TRBV5-6	CASPNQPQHF	TGTGCCAGCCCTAATCAGCCCCAGCATTTT
TRBD1	TRBJ1-1	.	TRBV20-1	CSARDRGTGGSEAFF	TGCAGTGCTAGAGATAGAGGGACAGGGGGATCTGAAGCTTTCTTT
.	TRBJ2-1	few	TRBV7-9	CASSLGLGVYNEQFF	TGTGCCAGCAGCTTAGGGCTAGGGGTTTACAATGAGCAGTTCTTC